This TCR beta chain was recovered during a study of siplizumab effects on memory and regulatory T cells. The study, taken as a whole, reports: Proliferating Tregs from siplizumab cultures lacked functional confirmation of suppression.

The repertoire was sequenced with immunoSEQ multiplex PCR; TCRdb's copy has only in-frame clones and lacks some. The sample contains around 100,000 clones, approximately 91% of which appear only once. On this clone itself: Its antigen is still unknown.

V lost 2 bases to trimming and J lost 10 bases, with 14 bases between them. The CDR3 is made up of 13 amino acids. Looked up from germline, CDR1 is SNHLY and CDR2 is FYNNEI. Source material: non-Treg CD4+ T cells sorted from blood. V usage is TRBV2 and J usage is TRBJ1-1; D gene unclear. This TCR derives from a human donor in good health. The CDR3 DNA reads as TGTGCCAGCAGTGAACGGTTAGGGCTGCGAGCTTTCTTT. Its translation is CASSERLGLRAFF.